This T cell receptor (beta chain) was captured by sequencing in a study of T cell responses to AZD1222 COVID-19 vaccine. Study results and caveats: Donors in the cohort were predominantly white British and more often female, and clonal diversity was possibly underestimated. Seropositivity was recorded at baseline in only five to seven AZD1222 recipients. Repertoire samples came only from after the peak T cell response. Dominant CD4 TCR responses targeted spike regions 160-218 and 743-854.

Germline-derived CDR1 and CDR2 are SGHVS and FNYEAQ. This CDR3 has 13 amino acids. V lost 3 bases and J lost 5, with 7 bases in between. Only in-frame clones appear in the TCRdb table, and some are missing; sequencing was by immunoSEQ multiplex PCR. The data hold about 180,000 clones, with 85% to 90% observed a single time. As concerns this clone: Its antigen is undetermined.

The source is an adult who received the AZD1222 COVID-19 vaccine. The genes are TRBV7-6 and TRBJ1-4, with D perhaps matching TRBD1 (5 bases). Material: peripheral blood, obtained 28 days after the second AZD1222 dose. The CDR3 DNA is TGTGCCAGCAGCTTTTCAGGGAATGAAAAACTGTTTTTT. Encoded protein: CASSFSGNEKLFF.